This T cell receptor beta chain was profiled in a study of T cells in localized non-small cell lung cancer. Germline lookup yields CDR1 LNHNV and CDR2 YYDKDF (reference sequence). With 0 bases clipped from V and 7 bases from J, the junction kept 4 bases outside the gene matches. The CDR3 is 14 residues long. Points from the study as a whole: Peak T cell clonality was found in uninvolved adjacent lung, exceeding tumor.

With respect to this clone: The antigen is undetermined.

Profiled with immunoSEQ multiplex PCR; TCRdb holds only in-frame clones, not every one. Among about 34,000 clones listed, 88% were seen once. The TCR was taken from a woman aged 35-70 years with stage I lung adenocarcinoma. The sequenced sample was peripheral blood, obtained before any cancer treatment. This chain links TRBV15 with TRBJ2-7, with TRBD2 matching 9 bases. The CDR3 region is CATSRETSGYEQYF. The CDR3 DNA sequence: TGTGCCACCAGCAGAGAAACTAGCGGGTATGAGCAGTACTTC.